This entry lists 24 T cell receptor beta chains sequenced from one sample in a study of CD8 T cells in ankylosing spondylitis. Each CDR3 protein is one row after TCRdb ran MiXCR on the 5' RACE reads. The sample contains fewer than 200,000 distinct CDR3 sequences, approximately 18% of which appear only once. The sample comprised blood, either unsorted or a sorted T cell fraction (not recorded which). The receptors were gathered from a male donor between 10 and 30 years old with ankylosing spondylitis or in good health (not recorded which).

This clonotype was recorded at least ten times. This rearrangement joins TRBV6-1 to TRBJ2-7; 12 bases map to TRBD1. Germline V gives CDR1 MNHNS, CDR2 SASEGT. The CDR3 is 15 amino acids. Unmatched junction bases numbered 4, after V lost 3 bases and J lost 4 bases. CDR3: CASSEGTGGGYEQYF. CDR3 DNA: TGTGCCAGCAGTGAGGGGACAGGGGGCGGTTACGAGCAGTACTTC.

This clonotype was counted at least ten times. The V and J genes are TRBV3-1 and TRBJ1-4, with 8 bases that match TRBD1. The CDR3 loop spans 15 amino acids. Trimming cost V 5 bases and J 5 bases; bases outside gene matches: 7. Germline V gene lookup returns CDR1 LGHDT and CDR2 YNNKEL (reference sequence). The CDR3 region is CASSSPGGWNEKLFF. CDR3 nucleotides: TGTGCCAGCAGCTCCCCAGGGGGCTGGAATGAAAAACTGTTTTTT. Full variable domain (rest looked up from reference TRBV3-1 and TRBJ1-4): DTAVSQTPKYLVTQMGNDKSIKCEQNLGHDTMYWYKQDSKKFLKIMFSYNNKELIINETVPNRFSPKSPDKAHLNLHINSLELGDSAVYFCASSSPGGWNEKLFFGSGTQLSVL.

This clonotype was counted ten times or more. This chain links TRBV7-6 with TRBJ1-1, with D possibly matching TRBD1 (6 bases). Trimming stripped 1 base from V and 2 bases from J, with 11 bases between. The CDR3 consists of 15 residues. The V gene's germline CDR1 is SGHVS and CDR2 FNYEAQ. CDR3 in amino acids: CASSLGDNVNTEAFF. The DNA of the CDR3 is TGTGCCAGCAGCTTAGGGGACAATGTAAACACTGAAGCTTTCTTT.

This clonotype was recorded only once. The V gene is TRBV12-3 or TRBV12-4, the J gene TRBJ1-3; D may be TRBD1 (5 bases). The V and J ends lost 0 bases and 0 bases respectively, with 6 bases between them. The CDR3 totals 15 residues. The CDR3 loop is CASSLAQGSGNTIYF. CDR3 DNA sequence: TGTGCCAGCAGTTTAGCCCAGGGCTCTGGAAACACCATATATTTT.

The count of this clonotype is one. This chain connects TRBV10-3 to TRBJ2-6; the D is unclear. V gave up 4 bases and J gave up 10 bases, with 14 bases separating them. Germline CDR1 and CDR2: ENHRY and SYGVKD. This CDR3 has 14 amino acids. The CDR3 coding sequence is TGTGCCATCAGTGCCCTGAAGGACCCTAACGTCCTGACTTTC. This encodes CAISALKDPNVLTF.

This clonotype was seen many times. This rearrangement joins TRBV7-9 to TRBJ1-4; no clear D gene. The V end lost 1 base, the J end lost 5 bases, and 17 bases lay between the germline ends. The CDR3 has 17 amino acids. CDR1 is SEHNR, CDR2 FQNEAQ, per germline (reference sequence). For the CDR3, the DNA is TGTGCCAGCAGCTTAGATTTGGTGGGCAGCGAGAATGAAAAACTGTTTTTT. It is translated as CASSLDLVGSENEKLFF.

This clonotype has at least ten counts. The V gene is TRBV7-2, the J gene TRBJ2-1, with a possible D match to TRBD2 (6 bases). V lost 6 bases to trimming and J lost 8 bases, with 20 bases between them. The germline CDR1 and CDR2 sequences are SGHTA and FQGNSA. The CDR3 is made up of 15 amino acids. The CDR3 region is CASRRPRELGHEQFF. CDR3 sequence (DNA): TGTGCCAGCAGACGACCCCGGGAGTTGGGGCATGAGCAGTTCTTC.

The genes are TRBV20-1 and TRBJ2-2; 10 nucleotides align to TRBD2. Losses at the gene ends were 0 bases for V and 5 bases for J; bases not matched to a gene: 3. From germline, CDR1 is DFQATT and CDR2 SNEGSKA (reference sequence). This CDR3 is built from 15 residues. CDR3 DNA sequence: TGCAGTGCTAGAGAGGGACTAGCGCGTACCGGGGAGCTGTTTTTT. It translates to CSAREGLARTGELFF.

The table lists this clonotype with many counts. The chain has TRBV29-1 and TRBJ2-1, with D perhaps matching TRBD1 (5 bases). CDR1 and CDR2 from the germline V gene are SQVTM and ANQGSEA. The CDR3 sequence is 14 residues long. Between the trimmed V and J ends, which lost 3 bases and 2 bases, there was a span of 11 bases. The CDR3 here is CSVDRDFTYNEQFF. The CDR3 bases are TGCAGCGTTGACAGGGATTTCACCTACAATGAGCAGTTCTTC.

The gene calls are TRBV7-2 and TRBJ2-7; 11 nucleotides align to TRBD2. This CDR3 contains 16 residues. The germline V gene encodes CDR1 SGHTA and CDR2 FQGNSA. The V segment lost 5 bases and the J segment 5 bases; nucleotides outside the gene matches: 11. The DNA of the CDR3 is TGTGCCAGCAGCACCGGGACTAGCGGTTGGGTCGACGAGCAGTACTTC. This gives the protein CASSTGTSGWVDEQYF.

Concerning this clonotype: A read error may account for a junction end that differs from germline. The J gene is TRBJ2-1, the V gene TRBV29-1, with D perhaps matching TRBD1 or TRBD2 (5 bases each). The CDR3 runs to 13 residues. Germline lookup yields CDR1 SQVTM and CDR2 ANQGSEA. The CDR3 DNA reads as TGCAGCGTTGATGGGGACCCCTACAATGACCAGTTCTTC. Protein product: CSVDGDPYNDQFF.

The sample holds many counts of this clonotype. CDR3 loop: CASRSPGTVSSYNEQFF. The CDR3 DNA follows: TGTGCCAGCAGGTCCCCAGGGACGGTCAGCTCCTACAATGAGCAGTTCTTC. The gene calls are TRBV11-2 and TRBJ2-1; perhaps D is TRBD1 or TRBD2 (5 bases each). This CDR3 region has 17 residues. Germline V gene sequence: CDR1 SGHAT, CDR2 FQNNGV. Trimming took off 6 bases at V and 0 bases at J, with 18 bases between the two ends.

This clonotype was recorded at least ten times. The gene calls are TRBV6-2 or TRBV6-3 and TRBJ2-6; no reliable D call. The V end was cut by 7 bases, the J end by 4 bases, with 14 bases between. The CDR3 is 15 amino acids. Germline-derived CDR1 and CDR2 are MNHEY and SVGEGT. CDR3 residues: CASNQGRAGANVLTF. CDR3 nucleotides: TGTGCCAGCAACCAAGGCCGGGCCGGGGCCAACGTCCTGACTTTC.

This clonotype was observed a few times. This chain uses TRBV5-1 with TRBJ2-7, with D maybe TRBD1 (6 bases). The V and J ends lost 3 bases and 1 base respectively, with 20 bases between them. Germline CDR1 and CDR2: SGHRS and YFSETQ. The CDR3 runs to 17 residues. CDR3 loop: CASSSEPPGQTSYEQYF. Written as DNA, the CDR3 is TGCGCCAGCAGCTCGGAACCTCCGGGACAAACTTCCTACGAGCAGTACTTC.

This clonotype was picked up many times. The CDR3 is CASKWGNEQFF. DNA of the CDR3: TGTGCCAGCAAGTGGGGTAATGAGCAGTTCTTC. The chain is built from TRBV6-5 and TRBJ2-1, with D unresolved. This CDR3 contains 11 residues. Germline loops: CDR1 MNHEY, CDR2 SVGAGI. The V end lost 7 bases, the J end lost 7 bases, and 8 bases lay between the germline ends.

This clonotype appeared once. This chain links TRBV20-1 with TRBJ2-2, with a tentative D call TRBD2 (6 bases). The V gene lost 6 bases and the J gene lost 2 bases, with 10 bases spanning the gap. The CDR3 spans 13 residues. The germline V gene encodes CDR1 DFQATT and CDR2 SNEGSKA (reference sequence). The CDR3 DNA reads TGCAGTGCCACTAGCCGAAACACCGGGGAGCTGTTTTTT. Translation: CSATSRNTGELFF.

V and J are TRBV27 and TRBJ2-6, with D uncertain. Germline V gene sequence: CDR1 MNHEY, CDR2 SMNVEV (reference sequence). V lost 3 bases, J lost 2 bases, and 11 bases lay in between. CDR3 size: 16 residues. The CDR3 DNA follows: TGTGCCAGCAGTTTTGCAAGGGTGACTGGGGCCAACGTCCTGACTTTC. As protein: CASSFARVTGANVLTF.

This clonotype has a count of ten or more. The rearrangement uses TRBV5-1 and TRBJ2-5, with unresolved D. This CDR3 contains 12 residues. CDR1 and CDR2 (germline): SGHRS, YFSETQ. Trimming removed 4 bases at V and 2 bases at J, with 6 bases between. CDR3 bases: TGCGCCAGCAGCGCAAGACAAGAGACCCAGTACTTC. As protein: CASSARQETQYF.

This clonotype was picked up many times. The chain uses TRBV12-3 or TRBV12-4 and TRBJ1-2, with a tentative D call TRBD1 (5 bases). Trimming pared 4 bases from V and 3 bases from J, leaving 18 bases between. The CDR3 totals 16 residues. CDR3: CASSSGRGLRDYGYTF. The CDR3 DNA reads as TGTGCCAGCAGTTCGGGCCGGGGACTGAGGGACTATGGCTACACCTTC.

This CDR3 reads CASSPMGNTEAFF. Written as DNA, the CDR3 is TGTGCCAGTAGTCCAATGGGTAACACTGAAGCTTTCTTT. The chain recombines TRBV19 with TRBJ1-1; D not resolved. V lost 5 bases, J lost 2 bases, and 9 bases lay in between. The CDR3 spans 13 residues. The V gene's germline CDR1 is LNHDA and CDR2 SQIVND (reference sequence).

The chain joins TRBV12-3 or TRBV12-4 to TRBJ2-1; D unclear. Trimming took 3 bases from V and 2 from J, leaving 8 bases between them. The CDR3 runs 14 residues. CDR3 in amino acids: CASSLAVAYNEQFF. In DNA form, the CDR3 reads TGTGCCAGCAGTTTGGCAGTGGCCTACAATGAGCAGTTCTTC.

This clonotype was seen ten or more times. V gene TRBV4-1 combines with J gene TRBJ1-4, with no clear D. The ends were cut back, 1 base at V and 7 bases at J, with 7 bases in the middle. CDR3 size: 13 residues. The V gene's germline CDR1 is MGHRA and CDR2 YSYEKL. As DNA, the CDR3 is TGCGCCAGCAGCCAAGTTGTATCTGAAAAACTGTTTTTT. It yields the protein CASSQVVSEKLFF.

This chain uses TRBV20-1 with TRBJ2-1; 8 bases are a match to TRBD2. This CDR3 comprises 17 residues. CDR1 is DFQATT and CDR2 is SNEGSKA in the germline V gene (reference sequence). The J segment lost 6 bases and the V segment lost 0 bases, leaving 13 bases of the junction unmatched. The CDR3 DNA reads TGCAGTGCTAGAGATAGCGTGGAGGGACTAGGTTTCAATGAGCAGTTCTTC. It is translated as CSARDSVEGLGFNEQFF.

This clonotype was seen repeatedly, ten times or more. The rearrangement joins TRBV12-3 or TRBV12-4 to TRBJ2-7; D possibly matches TRBD1 or TRBD2 (5 bases each). V was shortened by 6 bases and J by 2 bases, with 11 bases between the two germline ends. The CDR3 runs to 13 residues. The CDR3 sequence is CASSSVGAYEQYV. In nucleotides, the CDR3 is TGTGCCAGCAGCAGCGTGGGGGCCTACGAGCAGTACGTC.